This T cell receptor (beta chain) comes out of a study of blood T cell repertoires in COVID-19. Clones were sequenced by immunoSEQ multiplex PCR, and TCRdb holds only the in-frame ones, with some missing. This table holds under 300,000 clones, 80% to 90% found once. In this sample, this clone turned up a few times. CDR3 length: 15 residues. Trimming took off 4 bases at V and 0 bases at J, with 12 bases between the two ends. CDR1 and CDR2 from the germline V gene are SQVTM and ANQGSEA. The source material was peripheral blood. V is TRBV29-1 and J is TRBJ2-2; D is undetermined. The sequence was obtained from a woman aged 70-85 years with COVID-19, enrolled during active disease. The CDR3 region has the DNA TGCAGCGTTGTCTTCCAGGCATCGAACACCGGGGAGCTGTTTTTT. This translates into CSVVFQASNTGELFF.